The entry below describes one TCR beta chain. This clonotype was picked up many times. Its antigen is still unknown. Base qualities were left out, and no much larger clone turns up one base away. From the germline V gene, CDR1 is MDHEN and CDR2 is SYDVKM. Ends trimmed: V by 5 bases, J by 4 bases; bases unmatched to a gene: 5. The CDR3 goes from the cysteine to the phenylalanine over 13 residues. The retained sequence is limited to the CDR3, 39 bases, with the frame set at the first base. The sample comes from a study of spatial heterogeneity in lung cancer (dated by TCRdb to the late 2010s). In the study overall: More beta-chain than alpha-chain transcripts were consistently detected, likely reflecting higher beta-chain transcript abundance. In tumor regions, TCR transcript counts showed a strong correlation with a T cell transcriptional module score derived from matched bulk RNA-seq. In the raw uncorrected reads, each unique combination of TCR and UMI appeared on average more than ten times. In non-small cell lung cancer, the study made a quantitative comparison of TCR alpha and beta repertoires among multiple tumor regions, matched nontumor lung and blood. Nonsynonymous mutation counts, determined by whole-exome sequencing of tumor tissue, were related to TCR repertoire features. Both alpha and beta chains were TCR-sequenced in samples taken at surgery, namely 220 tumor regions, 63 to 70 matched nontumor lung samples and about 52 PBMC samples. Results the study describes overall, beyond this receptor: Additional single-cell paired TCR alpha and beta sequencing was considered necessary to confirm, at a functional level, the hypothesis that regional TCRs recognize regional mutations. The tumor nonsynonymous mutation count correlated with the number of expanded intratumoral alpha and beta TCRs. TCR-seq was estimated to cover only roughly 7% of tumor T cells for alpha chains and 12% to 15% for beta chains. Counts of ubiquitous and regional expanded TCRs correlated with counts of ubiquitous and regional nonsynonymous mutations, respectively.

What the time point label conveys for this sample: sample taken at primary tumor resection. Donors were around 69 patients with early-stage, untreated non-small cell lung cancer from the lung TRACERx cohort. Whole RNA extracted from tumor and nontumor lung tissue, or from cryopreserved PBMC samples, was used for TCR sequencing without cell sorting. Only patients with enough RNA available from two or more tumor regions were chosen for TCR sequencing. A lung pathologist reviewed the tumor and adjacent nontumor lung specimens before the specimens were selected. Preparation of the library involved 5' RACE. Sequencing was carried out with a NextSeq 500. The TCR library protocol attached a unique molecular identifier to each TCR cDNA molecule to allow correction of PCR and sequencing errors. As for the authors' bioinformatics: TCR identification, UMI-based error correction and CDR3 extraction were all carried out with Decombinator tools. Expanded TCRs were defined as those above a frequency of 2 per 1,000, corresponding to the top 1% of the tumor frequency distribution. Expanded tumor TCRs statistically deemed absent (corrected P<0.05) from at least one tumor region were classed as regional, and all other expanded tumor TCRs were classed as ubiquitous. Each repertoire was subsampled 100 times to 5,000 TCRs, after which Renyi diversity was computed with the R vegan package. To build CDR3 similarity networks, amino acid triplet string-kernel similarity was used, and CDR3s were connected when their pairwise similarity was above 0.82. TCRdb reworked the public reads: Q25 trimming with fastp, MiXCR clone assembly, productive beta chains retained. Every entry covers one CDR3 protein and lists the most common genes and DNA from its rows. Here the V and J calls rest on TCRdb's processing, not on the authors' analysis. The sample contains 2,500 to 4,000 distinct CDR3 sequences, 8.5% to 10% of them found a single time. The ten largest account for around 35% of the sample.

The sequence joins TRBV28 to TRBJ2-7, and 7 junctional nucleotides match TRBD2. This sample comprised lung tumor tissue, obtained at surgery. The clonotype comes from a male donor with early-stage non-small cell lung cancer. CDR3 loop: CASSRPGGYEQYF. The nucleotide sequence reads TGTGCCAGCAGTCGGCCGGGAGGATACGAGCAGTACTTC.